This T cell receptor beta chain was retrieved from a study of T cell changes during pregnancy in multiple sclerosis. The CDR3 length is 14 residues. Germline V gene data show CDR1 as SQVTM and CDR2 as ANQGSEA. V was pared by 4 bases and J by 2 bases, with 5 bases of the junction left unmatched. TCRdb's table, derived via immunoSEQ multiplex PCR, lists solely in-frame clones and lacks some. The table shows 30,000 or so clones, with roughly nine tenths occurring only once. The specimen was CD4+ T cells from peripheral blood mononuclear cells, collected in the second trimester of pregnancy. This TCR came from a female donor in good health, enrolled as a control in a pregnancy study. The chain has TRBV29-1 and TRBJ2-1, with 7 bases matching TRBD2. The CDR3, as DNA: TGCAGCGTTGGCAGCGGGACCACCTACAATGAGCAGTTCTTC. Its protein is CSVGSGTTYNEQFF.